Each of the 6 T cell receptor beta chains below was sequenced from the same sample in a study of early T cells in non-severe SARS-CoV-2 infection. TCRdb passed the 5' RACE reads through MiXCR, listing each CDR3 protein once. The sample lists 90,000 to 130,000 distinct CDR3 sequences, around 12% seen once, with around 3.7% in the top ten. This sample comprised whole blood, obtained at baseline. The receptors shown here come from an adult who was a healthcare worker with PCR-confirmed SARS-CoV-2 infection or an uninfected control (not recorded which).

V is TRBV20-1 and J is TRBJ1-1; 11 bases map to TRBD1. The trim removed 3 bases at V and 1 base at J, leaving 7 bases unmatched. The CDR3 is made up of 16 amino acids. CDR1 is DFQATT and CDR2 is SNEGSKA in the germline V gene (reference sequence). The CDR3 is CSASVGQGARNTEAFF. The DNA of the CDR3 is TGCAGTGCTAGCGTCGGACAGGGGGCAAGGAACACTGAAGCTTTCTTT.

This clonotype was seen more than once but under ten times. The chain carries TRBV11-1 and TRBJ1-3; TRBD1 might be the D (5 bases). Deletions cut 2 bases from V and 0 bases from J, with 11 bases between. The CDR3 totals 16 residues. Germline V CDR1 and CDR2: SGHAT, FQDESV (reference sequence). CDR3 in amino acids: CASSLLGLYSGNTIYF. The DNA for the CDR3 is TGTGCCAGCAGCTTACTGGGACTTTACTCTGGAAACACCATATATTTT. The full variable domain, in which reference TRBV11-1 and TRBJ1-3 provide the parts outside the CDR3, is EAEVAQSPRYKITEKSQAVAFWCDPISGHATLYWYRQILGQGPELLVQFQDESVVDDSQLPKDRFSAERLKGVDSTLKIQPAELGDSAMYLCASSLLGLYSGNTIYFGEGSWLTVV.

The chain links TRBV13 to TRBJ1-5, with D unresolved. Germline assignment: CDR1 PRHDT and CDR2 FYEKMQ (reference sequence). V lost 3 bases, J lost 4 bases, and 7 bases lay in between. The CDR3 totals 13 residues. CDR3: CASSFGENQPQHF. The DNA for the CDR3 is TGTGCCAGCAGCTTTGGAGAGAATCAGCCCCAGCATTTT. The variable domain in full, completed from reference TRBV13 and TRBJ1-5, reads AAGVIQSPRHLIKEKRETATLKCYPIPRHDTVYWYQQGPGQDPQFLISFYEKMQSDKGSIPDRFSAQQFSDYHSELNMSSLELGDSALYFCASSFGENQPQHFGDGTRLSIL.

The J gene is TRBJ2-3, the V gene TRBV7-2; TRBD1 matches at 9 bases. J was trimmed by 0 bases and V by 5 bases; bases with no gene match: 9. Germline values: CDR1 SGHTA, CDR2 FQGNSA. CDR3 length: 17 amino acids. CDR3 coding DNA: TGTGCCAGCAGCCCGGGACAGGGACCATCTAGCACAGATACGCAGTATTTT. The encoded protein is CASSPGQGPSSTDTQYF. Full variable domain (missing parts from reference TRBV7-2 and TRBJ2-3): GAGVSQSPSNKVTEKGKDVELRCDPISGHTALYWYRQSLGQGLEFLIYFQGNSAPDKSGLPSDRFSAERTGGSVSTLTIQRTQQEDSAVYLCASSPGQGPSSTDTQYFGPGTRLTVL.

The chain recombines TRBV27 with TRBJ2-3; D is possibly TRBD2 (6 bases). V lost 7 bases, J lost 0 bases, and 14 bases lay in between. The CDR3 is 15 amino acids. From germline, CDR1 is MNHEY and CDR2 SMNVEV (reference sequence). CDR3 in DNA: TGTGCCAGCAAGGAGGGGAGCTCTAGCACAGATACGCAGTATTTT. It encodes CASKEGSSSTDTQYF.

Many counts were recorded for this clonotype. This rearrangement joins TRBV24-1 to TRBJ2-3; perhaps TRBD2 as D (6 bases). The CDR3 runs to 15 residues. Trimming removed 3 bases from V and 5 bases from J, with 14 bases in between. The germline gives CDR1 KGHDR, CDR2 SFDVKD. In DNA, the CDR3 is TGTGCCACCAGTGATCCGGGACTTTCGGGAGATACGCAGTATTTT. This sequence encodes CATSDPGLSGDTQYF.